This T cell receptor beta chain appears in the sequencing data of a study of blood T cell repertoires in COVID-19 (dated by TCRdb to the early 2020s). General notes on the study: Collaborator samples came from the United States, Italy and Spain and covered acute and convalescent phases of COVID-19. The material from the prospective study consisted of cDNA or gDNA derived from T cells, B-cell-depleted T cells, or PBMCs. Subjects who had been exposed to COVID-19, were actively infected with it, or had recovered from it provided the deeply sampled blood TCRbeta repertoires that made up the dataset. The repertoires were released in a freely available public database meant as a resource for research on the immune response to SARS-CoV-2. The samples were drawn from the first 160 participants of the ongoing ImmuneRACE study and from over 950 subjects provided by 6 global collaborators. Sample metadata almost always included a de-identified subject ID, COVID-19 status, age in years and sex. Where available, HLA class I and class II types were obtained from metadata supplied by the sample provider rather than from assay-based typing. General findings and caveats noted by the study authors: Clinical and demographic metadata were provided uncurated, with the amount varying by source and participant.

Note on this clone: The clone's antigen remains unknown. No base quality values were provided; no much bigger clone lies one nucleotide off.

TCRbeta CDR3 regions were amplified from genomic DNA by means of the immunoSEQ Assay, a bias-controlled multiplex PCR. As for the authors' bioinformatics: Within the assay, amplification of reference gene primers was used to estimate how many nucleated cells each sample contained. To quantify the absolute abundance of each unique TCRbeta CDR3 rearrangement, sequence reads were collapsed and filtered. Productive Simpson clonality was computed per sample as the square root of Simpson's diversity index over productive rearrangements. Sourced from immuneACCESS, this table was stored by TCRdb with only in-frame sequences that have V and J called. A share of the clones is absent; for the studies checked, an unresolved V gene accounts for under half, and the remainder has no known explanation. The V and J calls and clone size come from that table; D and trimming were worked out from the DNA. In all, the sample holds 200,000 to 250,000 clones, and about nine tenths of those were seen once. The ten largest account for roughly 3% of the sample.

At one collaborating source in Seattle, patients were enrolled during active infection and were followed longitudinally through the course of disease. Whole blood was collected in K2EDTA tubes by collaborating institutions according to the institutions' own protocols. For TCRbeta analysis, collaborators shipped samples as frozen whole blood, isolated PBMCs, or DNA extracted from either of those sample types. Sequences SGHRS (CDR1) and YFSETQ (CDR2) are obtained from the germline V gene. The junction shows trimming of 2 bases on V and 4 bases on J, and the gene matches do not reach 6 bases of it. Its CDR3 holds 16 amino acids, cysteine through phenylalanine. The retained sequence is limited to the CDR3, 48 bases, with the frame set at the first base.

The rearranged segments are TRBV5-1 and TRBJ1-5; 10 bases in between match TRBD1. Sequencing used peripheral blood. This TCR came from a man younger than 45 with COVID-19, enrolled during active disease. The DNA sequence reads TGCGCCAGCAGCTTTGGGGGGGACAGGGGTAATCAGCCCCAGCATTTT. This encodes CASSFGGDRGNQPQHF. Extended through the reference TRBV5-1 and TRBJ1-5 proteins, this CDR3 yields the full variable domain: KAGVTQTPRYLIKTRGQQVTLSCSPISGHRSVSWYQQTPGQGLQFLFEYFSETQRNKGNFPGRFSGRQFSNSRSEMNVSTLELGDSALYLCASSFGGDRGNQPQHFGDGTRLSIL.